The source of this T cell receptor beta chain is a study of blood T cells in healthy people across ages. A second roughly 6 to 11 cycle PCR used barcoded and J-beta primers. Every molecule of cDNA carried a tag from a template-switch adaptor with 12 random nucleotides. TCRdb called the 5' RACE reads again in MiXCR, with one record for every CDR3 protein. The repertoire holds fewer than 950,000 distinct CDR3 sequences, with about 55% as singletons. General observations from the study: No conclusive comparison of naive versus antigen-experienced cells was possible with unsorted PBMCs. CMV infection status of these donors was not known. Higher diversity, along with more naive CD4+ cells, distinguished long-lived donors from aged donors.

In the case of this clonotype: Its antigen remains unknown.

The specimen sequenced was blood. This sequence originates from a man older than 75 in good health.

This chain's CDR3 is CASSLTAAGADTQYF. The CDR3 DNA reads TGTGCCAGCAGCTTAACTGCGGCAGGGGCAGATACGCAGTATTTT. The rearrangement uses TRBV7-3 and TRBJ2-3; maybe TRBD1 (6 bases). The CDR3 extends over 15 amino acids. The germline gives CDR1 SGHTA, CDR2 FQGTGA. Trimming stripped 0 bases from V and 4 bases from J, with 11 bases between. Complete variable domain (other parts from reference TRBV7-3 and TRBJ2-3): GAGVSQTPSNKVTEKGKYVELRCDPISGHTALYWYRQSLGQGPEFLIYFQGTGAADDSGLPNDRFFAVRPEGSVSTLKIQRTERGDSAVYLCASSLTAAGADTQYFGPGTRLTVL.